The TCR beta chain described here comes from a study of T-cell reconstitution after alpha-beta-depleted transplantation in children. Study observations and caveats: Newly produced T cells mostly provided counts and TCRbeta diversity after one year, as hyperexpanded clones declined. By about two months after transplant, alpha-beta T cells reportedly arose from several hundred graft clones that had expanded. Surviving recipient T cells and intrathymic progenitors accounted for some patients' high TCRbeta diversity at day 60.

Unique molecular identifiers were built into the TCRbeta library. TCRdb independently ran MiXCR on the PCR reads; one entry per CDR3 protein. The sample lists approximately 500,000 distinct CDR3 sequences; 25% to 30% were seen once. This clonotype was observed a handful of times. Its antigen is currently unknown. The CDR3 loop spans 14 amino acids. The junction had 4 bases not matched to a gene; V was cut back by 2 bases and J by 6 bases. J is TRBJ2-1 and V is TRBV12-3 or TRBV12-4; TRBD2 agrees at 7 bases. This TCR was sampled from a boy under two years old with Wiskott-Aldrich syndrome, due to receive a stem cell transplant. The source material was PBMCs, sampled before TCRalphabeta/CD19-depleted stem cell transplant. CDR3 sequence (DNA): TGTGCCAGCAGTTTATGGGTAGCGGGCAATGAGCAGTTCTTC. Residues: CASSLWVAGNEQFF.